The rows below give T cell receptor beta chains drawn from one sample of a study of blood T cells in healthy people across ages. Using its own MiXCR run on the 5' RACE reads, TCRdb lists one record per CDR3 protein. The repertoire includes over a million distinct CDR3 sequences, 35% to 45% of them detected once, and roughly 3.7% sits in the top ten. The sample was blood. The receptors stem from a woman between 18 and 29 years old in good health. CDR3s leave out the opening cysteine and the closing phenylalanine or tryptophan. The order of the fields is V gene, J gene, CDR3 protein.

V gene: TRBV3-1; J gene: TRBJ2-5; CDR3 protein: ASSQLAGQETQY
V gene: TRBV12-3/TRBV12-4; J gene: TRBJ1-5; CDR3 protein: ASSFQLRKQPQH
V gene: TRBV12-3/TRBV12-4; J gene: TRBJ2-7; CDR3 protein: ASSFRSPTHEQY
V gene: TRBV20-1; J gene: TRBJ2-5; CDR3 protein: SARVYQQETQY
V gene: TRBV29-1; J gene: TRBJ2-5; CDR3 protein: SVGRGPGWGPEETQY
V gene: TRBV18; J gene: TRBJ1-4; CDR3 protein: ASSRGSLNEKLF
V gene: TRBV7-2; J gene: TRBJ2-1; CDR3 protein: ASSPQAGLSYNEQF
V gene: TRBV19; J gene: TRBJ2-7; CDR3 protein: ASSPGQGFPYEQY
V gene: TRBV6-2/TRBV6-3; J gene: TRBJ2-5; CDR3 protein: ASAPGGQGRSQETQY
V gene: TRBV4-3; J gene: TRBJ1-1; CDR3 protein: ASSQDRNGNTEAF
V gene: TRBV9; J gene: TRBJ1-1; CDR3 protein: ASSVHWDSQLYTEAF
V gene: TRBV6-2/TRBV6-3; J gene: TRBJ1-5; CDR3 protein: ASSYSGQDFNQPQH
V gene: TRBV13; J gene: NA; CDR3 protein: ASSPGTGAPFSYEQY
V gene: TRBV6-1; J gene: TRBJ1-5; CDR3 protein: ASSGHLNQPQH
V gene: TRBV2; J gene: TRBJ2-3; CDR3 protein: ASSWRTGHTDTQY
V gene: TRBV4-3; J gene: TRBJ1-2; CDR3 protein: ASGQEAGDYGYT
V gene: TRBV20-1; J gene: TRBJ1-5; CDR3 protein: SASSGTARPQH
V gene: TRBV9; J gene: TRBJ2-1; CDR3 protein: ASSVQGDDEQF